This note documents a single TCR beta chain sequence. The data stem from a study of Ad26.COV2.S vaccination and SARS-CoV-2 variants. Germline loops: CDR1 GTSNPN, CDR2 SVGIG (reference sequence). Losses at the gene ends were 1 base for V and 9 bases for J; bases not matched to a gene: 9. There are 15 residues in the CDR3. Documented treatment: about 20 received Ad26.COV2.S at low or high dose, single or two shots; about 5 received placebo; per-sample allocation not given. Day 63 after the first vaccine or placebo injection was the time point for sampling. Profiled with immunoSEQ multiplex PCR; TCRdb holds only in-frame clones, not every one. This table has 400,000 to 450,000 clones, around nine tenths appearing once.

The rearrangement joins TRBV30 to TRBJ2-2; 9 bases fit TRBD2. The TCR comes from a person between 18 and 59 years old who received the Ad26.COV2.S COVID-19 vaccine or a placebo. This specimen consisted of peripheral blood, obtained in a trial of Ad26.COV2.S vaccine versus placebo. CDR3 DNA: TGTGCCTGGAGTGAGGGCAGTCTAGCGGGATGGGAGCTGTTTTTT. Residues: CAWSEGSLAGWELFF.